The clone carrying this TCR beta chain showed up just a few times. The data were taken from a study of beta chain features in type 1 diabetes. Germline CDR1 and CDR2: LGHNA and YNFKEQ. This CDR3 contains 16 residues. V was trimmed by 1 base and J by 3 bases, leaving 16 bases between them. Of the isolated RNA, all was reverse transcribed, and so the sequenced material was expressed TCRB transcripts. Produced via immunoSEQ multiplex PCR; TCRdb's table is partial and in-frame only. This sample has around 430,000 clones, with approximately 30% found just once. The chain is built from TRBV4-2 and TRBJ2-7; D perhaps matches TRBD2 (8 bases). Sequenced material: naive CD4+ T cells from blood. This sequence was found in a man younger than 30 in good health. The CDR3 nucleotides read TGTGCCAGCAGCCAAGTAGCGGGACAGATGATCTACGAGCAGTACTTC. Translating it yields CASSQVAGQMIYEQYF.